A single sample is the source of the 6 T cell receptor beta chains below, sequenced in a study of blood T cell repertoires in COVID-19. Only in-frame clones appear in the TCRdb table, and some are missing; sequencing was by immunoSEQ multiplex PCR. The sample includes 180,000 or so clones, about 80% of them seen just once. The sample consisted of peripheral blood. Receptors were obtained from a human donor with acute or convalescent COVID-19. The donor label of this sample is uncertain.

This chain uses TRBV5-1 with TRBJ2-3; 8 nucleotides align to TRBD2. The length of the CDR3 is 15 residues. Germline V CDR1 and CDR2: SGHRS, YFSETQ. The V gene end was trimmed by 4 bases and the J gene end by 1 base; junction bases not matched to a gene: 5. The CDR3 DNA reads TGCGCCAGCAGCCAAGCAGCGGGAGGCACAGATACGCAGTATTTT. Residues: CASSQAAGGTDTQYF.

The gene calls are TRBV2 and TRBJ1-5; the D gene is possibly TRBD1 (5 bases). This CDR3 spans 14 amino acids. CDR1 is SNHLY, CDR2 FYNNEI, per germline. V was trimmed by 8 bases and J by 2 bases, leaving 13 bases between them. CDR3 DNA: TGTGCCAGCGCCCCGGGACTCGGCAATCAGCCCCAGCATTTT. Its translation: CASAPGLGNQPQHF.

V gene TRBV27 combines with J gene TRBJ2-1; D possibly corresponds to TRBD2 (6 bases). Between the trimmed V and J ends, which lost 0 bases and 10 bases, there was a span of 19 bases. The CDR3 extends over 16 amino acids. Germline CDR1 reads MNHEY; CDR2 reads SMNVEV (reference sequence). The CDR3 loop is CASSLSTPGRSGEQFF. The CDR3 coding sequence is TGTGCCAGCAGTTTATCAACACCGGGACGGAGCGGGGAGCAGTTCTTC.

The CDR3 bases are TGTGCCAGCAGCTGGACAGGGAAGACAGATACGCAGTATTTT. Translation gives CASSWTGKTDTQYF. The rearrangement joins TRBV11-2 to TRBJ2-3, with TRBD1 matching over 8 bases. The J segment lost 3 bases and the V segment lost 4 bases, leaving 3 bases of the junction unmatched. The germline gives CDR1 SGHAT, CDR2 FQNNGV. CDR3 length: 14 residues.

This chain connects TRBV5-4 to TRBJ2-1, with D possibly matching TRBD2 (5 bases). With 4 bases removed from V and 4 bases from J, the gap between germline ends came to 18 bases. Germline V gives CDR1 SGHNT, CDR2 YYREEE (reference sequence). The CDR3 consists of 16 residues. Here the CDR3 DNA reads TGTGCCAGCAGCCCCCGCCAGGCCGGGATATACAATGAGCAGTTCTTC. Translation: CASSPRQAGIYNEQFF.

V and J are TRBV27 and TRBJ1-1; TRBD1 might be the D (6 bases). The germline V gene has CDR1 MNHEY and CDR2 SMNVEV (reference sequence). Trimming cost V 5 bases and J 1 base, with 11 bases left between them. This CDR3 contains 14 residues. CDR3 sequence: CASSPRQANTEAFF. The CDR3 DNA reads as TGTGCCAGCAGTCCTAGACAGGCGAACACTGAAGCTTTCTTT.